This entry lists 19 T cell receptor beta chains sequenced from one sample in a study of blood T cell repertoires in COVID-19. Clones were read by immunoSEQ multiplex PCR, and TCRdb kept only the in-frame ones, dropping some. This table has around 190,000 clones, more than 70% appearing once. Material: PBMCs or T cells enriched from blood (not recorded which). These receptors all stem from a man aged 35 to 55 with acute COVID-19.

V and J are TRBV19 and TRBJ2-1; 8 nucleotides agree with TRBD1. Germline CDR1 and CDR2: LNHDA and SQIVND (reference sequence). V was pared by 1 base and J by 12 bases, with 11 bases of the junction left unmatched. CDR3 length: 15 amino acids. The CDR3 sequence is CASSIARDRQPGQFF. The CDR3 nucleotides are TGTGCCAGTAGTATAGCCCGGGACAGGCAGCCTGGGCAGTTCTTC.

This chain links TRBV28 with TRBJ2-1, with D maybe TRBD2 (6 bases). V was pared by 8 bases and J by 5 bases, with 19 bases between. The CDR3 sequence is 15 residues long. The germline V gene has CDR1 MDHEN and CDR2 SYDVKM. The CDR3 protein is CASRPPGRFHNEQFF. CDR3 coding DNA: TGTGCCAGCCGCCCACCCGGGAGATTCCACAATGAGCAGTTCTTC.

The chain uses TRBV28 and TRBJ2-4; D perhaps matches TRBD2 (6 bases). The CDR3 totals 14 residues. Trimming removed 6 bases at V and 4 bases at J, with 13 bases between. Per the germline V gene, CDR1 is MDHEN and CDR2 is SYDVKM. Written as DNA, the CDR3 is TGTGCCAGCAGAGAACGGGAGATGAAAAACATTCAGTACTTC. The encoded protein is CASREREMKNIQYF.

V and J are TRBV4-1 and TRBJ2-1, with TRBD2 identical over 15 bases. V was clipped by 2 bases and J by 4 bases; unmatched bases: 3. There are 17 residues in the CDR3. Per germline, CDR1 MGHRA and CDR2 YSYEKL. The CDR3 reads CASSQPGLAGGYNEQFF. CDR3 DNA: TGCGCCAGCAGCCAACCGGGACTAGCGGGAGGATACAATGAGCAGTTCTTC.

The chain carries TRBV20-1 and TRBJ2-7; D is uncertain. The V gene lost 6 bases and the J gene lost 3 bases, with 9 bases spanning the gap. This CDR3 contains 11 residues. The germline CDR1 and CDR2 sequences are DFQATT and SNEGSKA (reference sequence). For the CDR3, the DNA is TGCAGTGCCCCTAACGGCTACGAGCAGTACTTC. It yields the protein CSAPNGYEQYF.

The chain recombines TRBV3-1 (or the pseudogene TRBV3-2) with TRBJ2-3, with 7 bases identical to TRBD2. The junction had 3 bases not matched to a gene; V was cut back by 3 bases and J by 0 bases. Germline CDR1 reads LGHDT; CDR2 reads YNNKEL (reference sequence). The CDR3 sequence is 15 residues long. CDR3 in DNA: TGTGCCAGCAGCCAGGCGGGGGATAGCACAGATACGCAGTATTTT. Its translation is CASSQAGDSTDTQYF.

This chain connects TRBV5-6 to TRBJ2-5, with D perhaps matching TRBD2 (5 bases). V dropped 2 bases and J dropped 5 bases, with 10 bases sitting between them. Germline CDR1 is SGHDT and CDR2 is YYEEEE. The CDR3 totals 13 residues. CDR3 protein: CASSFLSGETQYF. For the CDR3, the DNA is TGTGCCAGCAGCTTTTTGTCGGGGGAGACCCAGTACTTC. Full variable domain (remainder filled in from reference TRBV5-6 and TRBJ2-5): DAGVTQSPTHLIKTRGQQVTLRCSPKSGHDTVSWYQQALGQGPQFIFQYYEEEERQRGNFPDRFSGHQFPNYSSELNVNALLLGDSALYLCASSFLSGETQYFGPGTRLLVL.

On this clone itself: An end of the junction differs from the germline gene, which may be a read error. In the same sample, other DNA sequences code for this CDR3. V gene TRBV28 combines with J gene TRBJ2-2; TRBD1 agrees at 10 bases. Germline V gene data show CDR1 as MDHEN and CDR2 as SYDVKM. The CDR3 extends over 15 amino acids. The CDR3: CASSSGQGNTGELFF. CDR3 nucleotides: TGTGCCAGCAGTTCGGGACAGGGGAACACCGGGGAGCTATTTTTT.

The V and J genes are TRBV7-9 and TRBJ2-7; D may be TRBD2 (6 bases). Germline CDR1 reads SEHNR; CDR2 reads FQNEAQ (reference sequence). V was clipped by 4 bases and J by 5 bases, with 15 bases between them. CDR3 size: 14 residues. CDR3 sequence reads: CASSSPGEADEQYF. CDR3 nucleotides: TGTGCCAGCAGCTCGCCGGGAGAAGCGGACGAGCAGTACTTC. The full variable domain, its missing parts supplied by reference TRBV7-9 and TRBJ2-7, is DTGVSQNPRHKITKRGQNVTFRCDPISEHNRLYWYRQTLGQGPEFLTYFQNEAQLEKSRLLSDRFSAERPKGSFSTLEIQRTEQGDSAMYLCASSSPGEADEQYFGPGTRLTVT.

The chain is built from TRBV7-2 and TRBJ2-6, with D possibly TRBD1 on 6 matching bases. This CDR3 spans 16 amino acids. The V gene lost 4 bases and the J gene lost 3 bases, with 13 bases spanning the gap. The V gene's germline CDR1 is SGHTA and CDR2 FQGNSA. DNA of the CDR3: TGTGCCAGCAGCTCGGGACACGGGTTTGGGGCCAACGTCCTGACTTTC. Amino acid sequence: CASSSGHGFGANVLTF.

The chain recombines TRBV7-2 with TRBJ1-2; 9 nucleotides line up with TRBD1. Germline V gene data show CDR1 as SGHTA and CDR2 as FQGNSA. V shed 4 bases and J 7 bases; nucleotides not matched to a gene: 4. The CDR3 consists of 13 residues. The CDR3 region has the DNA TGTGCCAGCAGCTCGGACAGGGGCTCTGGCTACACCTTC. It encodes CASSSDRGSGYTF. The whole variable domain, remainder taken from reference TRBV7-2 and TRBJ1-2, is GAGVSQSPSNKVTEKGKDVELRCDPISGHTALYWYRQSLGQGLEFLIYFQGNSAPDKSGLPSDRFSAERTGGSVSTLTIQRTQQEDSAVYLCASSSDRGSGYTFGSGTRLTVV.

As regards this clone: Within the sample, other DNA sequences also encode this same CDR3. The J gene is TRBJ2-1, the V gene TRBV5-1, with D possibly being TRBD2 (5 bases). The germline V and J ends were trimmed by 0 bases and 0 bases, with 7 bases remaining between them. CDR1 is SGHRS, CDR2 YFSETQ, per germline. The CDR3 runs to 15 residues. For the CDR3, the DNA is TGCGCCAGCAGCTTGGGCGGGTCCTCCTACAATGAGCAGTTCTTC. It specifies CASSLGGSSYNEQFF. The whole variable domain, filled in from reference TRBV5-1 and TRBJ2-1, reads KAGVTQTPRYLIKTRGQQVTLSCSPISGHRSVSWYQQTPGQGLQFLFEYFSETQRNKGNFPGRFSGRQFSNSRSEMNVSTLELGDSALYLCASSLGGSSYNEQFFGPGTRLTVL.

In this sample, this clone turned up once. DNA of the CDR3: TGCAGTGCTAGTAGGGGTGAGCAGTTCTTC. Translating gives CSASRGEQFF. The V call is TRBV20-1, the J call TRBJ2-1; tentatively, D is TRBD1 (5 bases). CDR1 DFQATT and CDR2 SNEGSKA come from the germline V gene (reference sequence). Trimming removed 3 bases at V and 9 bases at J, with 6 bases between. This CDR3 has 10 amino acids.

The gene calls are TRBV3-1 (or the pseudogene TRBV3-2) and TRBJ2-3; 11 bases agree with TRBD2. Unmatched junction bases numbered 8, after V lost 1 base and J lost 5 bases. CDR1 is LGHDT and CDR2 is YNNKEL in the germline V gene (reference sequence). The CDR3 covers 17 residues. The CDR3 coding sequence is TGTGCCAGCAGCCAAGGGGTAGCGGGAGGGCCGGGAGATACGCAGTATTTT. It codes for CASSQGVAGGPGDTQYF.

The chain joins TRBV2 to TRBJ2-5; TRBD2 might be the D (6 bases). This CDR3 spans 13 amino acids. Looked up from germline, CDR1 is SNHLY and CDR2 is FYNNEI. V was shortened by 4 bases and J by 7 bases, with 13 bases between the two germline ends. CDR3 sequence reads: CASSGRGKGTQYF. CDR3 DNA: TGTGCCAGCAGTGGGCGCGGGAAGGGGACCCAGTACTTC.

This clone was seen only once. The V call is TRBV7-6, the J call TRBJ2-5, with TRBD2 matching 11 bases. The CDR3 is 13 amino acids. Germline values: CDR1 SGHVS, CDR2 FNYEAQ. V gave up 5 bases and J gave up 7 bases; unmatched junction bases: 3. The CDR3 DNA reads as TGTGCCAGCAGCGGGGGACTAGCGGCGACCCAGTACTTC. This translates into CASSGGLAATQYF.

The chain is built from TRBV7-9 and TRBJ2-7; a weak D match, TRBD2 (6 bases). Trimming shortened V by 1 base and J by 4 bases, and 11 bases separated the two germline ends. The CDR3 extends over 14 amino acids. CDR1 is SEHNR, CDR2 FQNEAQ, per germline (reference sequence). CDR3 protein: CASSLDGSGYEQYF. Here the CDR3 DNA reads TGTGCCAGCAGCTTAGACGGGAGTGGGTACGAGCAGTACTTC.

The chain has TRBV4-3 and TRBJ1-3; maybe TRBD1 (6 bases). Germline CDR1 and CDR2: LGHNA and YSLEER. The ends were cut back, 3 bases at V and 2 bases at J, with 11 bases in the middle. The CDR3 runs 15 residues. In DNA form, the CDR3 reads TGCGCCAGCAGCCAGGTCCAGGGGACTGGAAACACCATATATTTT. This gives the protein CASSQVQGTGNTIYF.

CDR3 sequence: CASSPRVLQAGDHEQYF. CDR3 bases: TGTGCCAGCAGTCCCCGTGTCTTGCAAGCGGGAGATCACGAGCAGTACTTC. The chain has TRBV9 and TRBJ2-7; 8 positions agree with TRBD2. With V trimmed by 5 bases and J by 5 bases, 18 bases remained unmatched. The CDR3 length is 17 residues. Germline V gives CDR1 SGDLS, CDR2 YYNGEE.